This TCR beta chain stems from a study of blood T cell repertoires in COVID-19. Produced via immunoSEQ multiplex PCR; TCRdb's table is partial and in-frame only. The table has some 130,000 clones, 79% seen once; the top ten hold around 4.1%. Germline trimming cut 5 bases from V and 9 bases from J; bases unmatched to any gene: 14. The CDR3 is made up of 15 amino acids. The germline V gene has CDR1 SGHDT and CDR2 YYEEEE. The TCR originated in a woman older than 75 with acute or convalescent COVID-19. Sequencing input: peripheral blood. The V gene is TRBV5-6, the J gene TRBJ2-1, with 7 bases aligning to TRBD2. CDR3 residues: CASRYRGGRVGEQFF. The CDR3 DNA reads as TGTGCCAGCAGGTATCGCGGCGGGAGAGTTGGTGAGCAGTTCTTC.